This T cell receptor beta chain was documented in a study of shared clonotypes between healthy human individuals. Sequencing used immunoSEQ multiplex PCR; TCRdb keeps in-frame clones, though not all of them. Among hundreds of thousands of clones listed, more than 95% were seen once. This TCR came from a woman in her twenties or thirties in good health. Sequenced sample: naive CD4+ T cells sorted from blood. Subset noted: CD45RA+ positively selected.

CDR3 in amino acids: CASSPDRTPGANVLTF. The CDR3 DNA reads as TGTGCCAGCAGCCCCGACAGGACCCCTGGGGCCAACGTCCTGACTTTC. The J gene is TRBJ2-6, the V gene TRBV28; a weak D match, TRBD1 (6 bases). V dropped 6 bases and J dropped 2 bases, with 14 bases sitting between them. The CDR3 spans 16 residues. The germline V gene encodes CDR1 MDHEN and CDR2 SYDVKM.